The 2 T cell receptor beta chains listed next were all sequenced from one sample in a study of identical twins. Each CDR3 protein is one row after TCRdb ran MiXCR on the 5' RACE reads. Found here are approximately 140,000 distinct CDR3 sequences, roughly 3.5% of them singletons; the top ten hold 8.1%. Sequencing input: memory T cells sorted from blood. Every receptor here comes from a man younger than 35 in good health.

This clonotype has at least ten counts. This rearrangement joins TRBV7-9 to TRBJ2-5, with D perhaps matching TRBD2 (7 bases). Germline V CDR1 and CDR2: SEHNR, FQNEAQ (reference sequence). The V end lost 3 bases, the J end lost 3 bases, and 14 bases lay between the germline ends. The CDR3 sequence is 15 residues long. CDR3 sequence reads: CASSFSGGLEETQYF. DNA of the CDR3: TGTGCCAGCAGCTTTTCCGGGGGGCTAGAAGAGACCCAGTACTTC.

This clonotype was counted many times. The genes are TRBV7-9 and TRBJ2-2, with TRBD1 identical over 9 bases. V lost 5 bases to trimming and J lost 1 base; unmatched junction nucleotides: 5. CDR1 SEHNR and CDR2 FQNEAQ come from the germline V gene (reference sequence). The CDR3 covers 16 residues. CDR3 sequence: CASSPGQGMNTGELFF. In DNA form, the CDR3 reads TGTGCCAGCAGCCCCGGACAGGGGATGAACACCGGGGAGCTGTTTTTT.